This paragraph covers one TCR beta chain sequence. What it recognizes is unknown. V dropped 3 bases and J dropped 0 bases, with 9 bases sitting between them. The CDR3 spans 15 residues. Germline V gene sequence: CDR1 LNHDA, CDR2 SQIVND (reference sequence). The data derive from a study of T cell responses to AZD1222 COVID-19 vaccine. Study results and limitations: Baseline serology detected seropositivity in only six or seven AZD1222 recipients. In all cases, repertoires were sampled only after the peak T cell response. Across the whole spike, CD4 TCRs peaked at regions 160-218 and 743-854. Breadth and depth of Spike-specific TCRs rose after two AZD1222 doses.

The method was immunoSEQ multiplex PCR; TCRdb's version includes in-frame clones alone and lacks a portion of them. The table shows some 150,000 clones, with roughly 88% occurring only once. V gene TRBV19 combines with J gene TRBJ1-5, with unresolved D. The origin of this receptor is an adult in good health. The specimen was peripheral blood, collected on day 0 of MenACWY control vaccination. The CDR3 region has the DNA TGTGCCAGTAGTATTTTGGGGATTAGCAATCAGCCCCAGCATTTT. Amino acid sequence: CASSILGISNQPQHF.